These T cell receptor beta chains were read from a single sample in a study of PD-1 blockade in classical Hodgkin lymphoma. Sequenced by immunoSEQ multiplex PCR; TCRdb stores in-frame clones only, minus some. The sample includes more than 50,000 clones, about two thirds of them seen just once. The sequencing here drew on peripheral blood mononuclear cells (PBMCs), taken before the second cycle of nivolumab. The receptors were sampled from a human donor with classical Hodgkin lymphoma. The CDR3 runs from the conserved cysteine through the conserved F or W. D genes are given only for firm matches. Expanded clones are given a class, and other clones once, few, many or no size at all.

V: TRBV12-5; size: once; J: TRBJ2-7; D: NA; CDR3: CASGFSVGSYEQYF; DNA: TGTGCTAGTGGTTTTTCGGTTGGGAGCTACGAGCAGTACTTC
V: TRBV5-1; size: NA; J: TRBJ1-2; D: TRBD1; CDR3: CASSFQGDYGYTF; DNA: TGCGCCAGCAGCTTCCAGGGGGACTATGGCTACACCTTC
V: TRBV27; size: NA; J: TRBJ1-2; D: NA; CDR3: CASSLSRTNYGYTF; DNA: TGTGCCAGCAGTTTATCAAGAACGAACTATGGCTACACCTTC
V: TRBV20-1; size: NA; J: TRBJ1-1; D: NA; CDR3: CSVIENTEAFF; DNA: TGCAGCGTAATAGAGAACACTGAAGCTTTCTTT
V: TRBV7-9; size: NA; J: TRBJ1-3; D: NA; CDR3: CASRPGTSGNTIYF; DNA: TGTGCCAGCAGGCCCGGGACTTCTGGAAACACCATATATTTT
V: TRBV28; size: NA; J: TRBJ2-3; D: TRBD1; CDR3: CASSPVTLTGGDTDTQYF; DNA: TGTGCCAGCTCTCCCGTAACCCTGACAGGGGGCGACACAGATACGCAGTATTTT
V: TRBV19; size: NA; J: TRBJ1-1; D: TRBD1; CDR3: CATSRKGTGYTEAFF; DNA: TGTGCCACCTCACGAAAAGGGACAGGGTACACTGAAGCTTTCTTT
V: TRBV9; size: NA; J: TRBJ2-7; D: NA; CDR3: CASSVQGGDQYF; DNA: TGTGCCAGCAGCGTGCAGGGGGGCGACCAGTACTTC
V: TRBV5-6; size: NA; J: TRBJ2-7; D: NA; CDR3: CASSLGTSSYEQYF; DNA: TGTGCCAGCAGCTTGGGTACTAGCTCCTACGAGCAGTACTTC
V: TRBV28; size: few; J: TRBJ1-1; D: NA; CDR3: CASSLGLMNTEAFF; DNA: TGTGCCAGCAGTTTAGGGTTGATGAACACTGAAGCTTTCTTT